The clone carrying this T cell receptor beta chain was picked up a small number of times. What it binds is unknown. Using its own MiXCR run on the 5' RACE reads, TCRdb lists one record per CDR3 protein. Of roughly 520,000 distinct CDR3 sequences listed, 21% are singletons. Per the germline V gene, CDR1 is ENHRY and CDR2 is SYGVKD. V dropped 0 bases and J dropped 6 bases, with 11 bases sitting between them. This CDR3 is 14 amino acids long. This record belongs to a study of T cells after yellow fever vaccination. Study information: Any fraction with a low cell number was prepared using SMART-Seq v4 Ultra Low Input. Points from the study as a whole: Most clones from primary vaccination were detected again post-booster (roughly 96% CD4, roughly 91% CD8). Abundant clonotypes from the bulk population could have been carried over as contaminants into FACS-sorted repertoires.

Sequenced material: PBMCs, taken roughly 20 days after the first yellow fever vaccination. This clonotype originated in a young man who received the YFV17D yellow fever vaccine. The V call is TRBV10-3, the J call TRBJ1-2; no firm D call. CDR3 nucleotides: TGTGCCATCAGTGAGTCCAGCAAGGTCGATGGCTACACCTTC. Residues: CAISESSKVDGYTF.